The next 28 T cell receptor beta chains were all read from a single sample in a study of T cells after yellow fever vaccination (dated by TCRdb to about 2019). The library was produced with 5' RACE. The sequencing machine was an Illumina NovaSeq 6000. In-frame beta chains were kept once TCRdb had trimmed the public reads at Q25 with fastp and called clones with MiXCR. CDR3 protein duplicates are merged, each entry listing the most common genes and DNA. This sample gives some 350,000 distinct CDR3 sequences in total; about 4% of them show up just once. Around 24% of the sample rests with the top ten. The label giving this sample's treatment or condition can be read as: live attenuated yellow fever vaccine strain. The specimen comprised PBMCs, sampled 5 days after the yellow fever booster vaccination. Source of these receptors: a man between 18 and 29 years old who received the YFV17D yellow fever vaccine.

The CDR3 is CASSRPGTSGGANNEQFF. The CDR3 DNA is TGTGCCAGCTCACGTCCCGGGACTAGCGGGGGGGCCAACAATGAGCAGTTCTTC. The V gene is TRBV18, the J gene TRBJ2-1; 16 nucleotides agree with TRBD2. V was pared by 4 bases and J by 5 bases, with 8 bases of the junction left unmatched. There are 18 residues in the CDR3. CDR1 is KGHSH, CDR2 LQKENI, per germline. Full variable domain (missing parts from reference TRBV18 and TRBJ2-1): NAGVMQNPRHLVRRRGQEARLRCSPMKGHSHVYWYRQLPEEGLKFMVYLQKENIIDESGMPKERFSAEFPKEGPSILRIQQVVRGDSAAYFCASSRPGTSGGANNEQFFGPGTRLTVL.

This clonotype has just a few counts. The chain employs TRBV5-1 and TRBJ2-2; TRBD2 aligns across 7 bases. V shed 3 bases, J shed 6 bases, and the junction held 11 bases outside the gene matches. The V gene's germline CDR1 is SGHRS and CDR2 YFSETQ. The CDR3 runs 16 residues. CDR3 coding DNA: TGCGCCAGCAGCTCGAAGACTAGCTGGGGCTCCGGGGAGCTGTTTTTT. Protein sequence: CASSSKTSWGSGELFF.

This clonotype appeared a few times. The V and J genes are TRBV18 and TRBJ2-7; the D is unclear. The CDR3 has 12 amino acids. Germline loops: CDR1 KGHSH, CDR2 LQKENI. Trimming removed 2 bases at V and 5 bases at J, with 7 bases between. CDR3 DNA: TGTGCCAGCTCACCAGGGTCAAACGAGCAGTACTTC. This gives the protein CASSPGSNEQYF.

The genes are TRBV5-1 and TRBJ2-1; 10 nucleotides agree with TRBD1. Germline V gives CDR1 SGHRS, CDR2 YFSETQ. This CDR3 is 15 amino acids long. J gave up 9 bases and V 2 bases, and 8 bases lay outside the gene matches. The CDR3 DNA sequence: TGCGCCAGCAGCTTAGGGACAGGGGACCTTGGTGAGCAGTTCTTC. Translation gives CASSLGTGDLGEQFF. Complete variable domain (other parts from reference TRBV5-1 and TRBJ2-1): KAGVTQTPRYLIKTRGQQVTLSCSPISGHRSVSWYQQTPGQGLQFLFEYFSETQRNKGNFPGRFSGRQFSNSRSEMNVSTLELGDSALYLCASSLGTGDLGEQFFGPGTRLTVL.

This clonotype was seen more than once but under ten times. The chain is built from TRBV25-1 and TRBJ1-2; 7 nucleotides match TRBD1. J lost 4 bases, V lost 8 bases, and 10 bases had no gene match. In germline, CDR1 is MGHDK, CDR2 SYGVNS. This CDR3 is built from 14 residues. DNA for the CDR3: TGTGCCAGCTATCCAGACAGGGCTTTCTATGGCTACACCTTC. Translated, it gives CASYPDRAFYGYTF.

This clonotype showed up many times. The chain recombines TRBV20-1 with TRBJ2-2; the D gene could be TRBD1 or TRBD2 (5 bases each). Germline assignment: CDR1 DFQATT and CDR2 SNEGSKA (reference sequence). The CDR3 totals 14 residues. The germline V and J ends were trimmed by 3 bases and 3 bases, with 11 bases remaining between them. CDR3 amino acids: CSASEGRDTGELFF. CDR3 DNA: TGCAGTGCTAGTGAGGGACGGGACACCGGGGAGCTGTTTTTT.

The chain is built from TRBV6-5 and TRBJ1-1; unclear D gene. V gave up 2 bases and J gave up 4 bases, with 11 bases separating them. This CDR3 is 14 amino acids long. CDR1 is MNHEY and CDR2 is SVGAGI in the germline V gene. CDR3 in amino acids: CASSYGPAATEAFF. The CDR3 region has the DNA TGTGCCAGCAGTTACGGCCCTGCCGCCACTGAAGCTTTCTTT.

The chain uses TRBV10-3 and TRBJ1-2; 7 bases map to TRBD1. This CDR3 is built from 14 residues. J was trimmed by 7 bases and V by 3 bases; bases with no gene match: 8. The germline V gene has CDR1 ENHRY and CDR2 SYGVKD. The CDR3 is CAISDHDRARGYTF. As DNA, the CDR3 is TGTGCCATCAGTGATCACGACAGGGCCCGTGGCTACACCTTC.

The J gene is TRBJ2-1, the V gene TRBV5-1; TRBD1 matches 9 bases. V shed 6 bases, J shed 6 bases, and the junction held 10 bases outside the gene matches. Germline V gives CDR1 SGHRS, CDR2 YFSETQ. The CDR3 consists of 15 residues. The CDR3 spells CASKNTGTGINEQFF. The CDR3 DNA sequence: TGCGCCAGCAAAAACACCGGGACAGGGATCAATGAGCAGTTCTTC. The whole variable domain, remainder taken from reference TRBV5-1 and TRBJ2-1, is KAGVTQTPRYLIKTRGQQVTLSCSPISGHRSVSWYQQTPGQGLQFLFEYFSETQRNKGNFPGRFSGRQFSNSRSEMNVSTLELGDSALYLCASKNTGTGINEQFFGPGTRLTVL.

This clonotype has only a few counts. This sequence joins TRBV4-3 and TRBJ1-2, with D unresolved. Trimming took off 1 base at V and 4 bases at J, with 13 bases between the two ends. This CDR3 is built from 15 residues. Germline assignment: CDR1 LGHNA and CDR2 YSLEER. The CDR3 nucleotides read TGCGCCAGCAGCCAAGTGGGTATTAGTCTCTATGGCTACACCTTC. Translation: CASSQVGISLYGYTF.

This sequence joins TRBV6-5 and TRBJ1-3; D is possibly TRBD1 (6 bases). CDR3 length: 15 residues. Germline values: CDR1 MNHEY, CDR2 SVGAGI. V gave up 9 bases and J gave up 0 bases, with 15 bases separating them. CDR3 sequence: CASSKTGASGNTIYF. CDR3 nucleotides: TGTGCCAGTAGCAAGACAGGCGCCTCTGGAAACACCATATATTTT.

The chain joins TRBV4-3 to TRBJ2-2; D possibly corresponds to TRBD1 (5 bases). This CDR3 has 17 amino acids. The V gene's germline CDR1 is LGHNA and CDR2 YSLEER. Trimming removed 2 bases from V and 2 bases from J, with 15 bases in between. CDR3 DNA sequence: TGCGCCAGCAGCCAATTCCCCCTAAGGGGCAACACCGGGGAGCTGTTTTTT. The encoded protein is CASSQFPLRGNTGELFF.

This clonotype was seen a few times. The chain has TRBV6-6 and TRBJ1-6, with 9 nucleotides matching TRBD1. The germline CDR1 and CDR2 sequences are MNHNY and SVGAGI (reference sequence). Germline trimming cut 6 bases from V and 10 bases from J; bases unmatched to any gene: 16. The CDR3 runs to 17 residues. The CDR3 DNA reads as TGTGCCAGCAGCTTACTTAGGGACAGGGCCCCCGGGTCACCCCTCCACTTT. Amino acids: CASSLLRDRAPGSPLHF.

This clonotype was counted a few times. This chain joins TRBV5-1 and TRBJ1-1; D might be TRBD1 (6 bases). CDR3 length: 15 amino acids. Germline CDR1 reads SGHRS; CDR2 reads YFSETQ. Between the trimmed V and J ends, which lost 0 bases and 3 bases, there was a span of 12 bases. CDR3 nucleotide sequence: TGCGCCAGCAGCTTGGCCGGGACAACGGACACTGAAGCTTTCTTT. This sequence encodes CASSLAGTTDTEAFF. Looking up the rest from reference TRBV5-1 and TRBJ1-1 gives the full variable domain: KAGVTQTPRYLIKTRGQQVTLSCSPISGHRSVSWYQQTPGQGLQFLFEYFSETQRNKGNFPGRFSGRQFSNSRSEMNVSTLELGDSALYLCASSLAGTTDTEAFFGQGTRLTVV.

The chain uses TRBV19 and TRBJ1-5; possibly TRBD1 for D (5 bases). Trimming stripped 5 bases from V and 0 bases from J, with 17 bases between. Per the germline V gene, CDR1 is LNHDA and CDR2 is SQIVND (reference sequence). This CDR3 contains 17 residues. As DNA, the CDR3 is TGTGCCAGTAGTCTTTTCCCCTTAAGGGGTAGCAATCAGCCCCAGCATTTT. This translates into CASSLFPLRGSNQPQHF.

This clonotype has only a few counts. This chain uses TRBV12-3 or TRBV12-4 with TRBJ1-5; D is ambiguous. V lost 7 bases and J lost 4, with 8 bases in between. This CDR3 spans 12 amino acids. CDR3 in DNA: TGTGCCAGCAACAAAGATAATCAGCCCCAGCATTTT. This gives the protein CASNKDNQPQHF.

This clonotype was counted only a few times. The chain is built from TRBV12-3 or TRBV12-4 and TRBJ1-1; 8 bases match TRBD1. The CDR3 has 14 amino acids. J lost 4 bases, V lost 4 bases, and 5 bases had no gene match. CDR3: CASSSGQGATEAFF. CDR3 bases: TGTGCCAGCAGTTCCGGTCAGGGGGCCACTGAAGCTTTCTTT.

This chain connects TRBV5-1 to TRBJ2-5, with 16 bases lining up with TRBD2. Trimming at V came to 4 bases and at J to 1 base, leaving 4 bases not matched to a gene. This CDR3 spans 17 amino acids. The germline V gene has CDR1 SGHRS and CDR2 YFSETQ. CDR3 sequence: CASSPGTSGGGQETQYF. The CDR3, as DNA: TGCGCCAGCAGCCCAGGGACTAGCGGGGGGGGCCAAGAGACCCAGTACTTC.

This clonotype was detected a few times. In nucleotides, the CDR3 is TGTGCCAGCAGTTACTCCGCGGGAGGGGAGCTGGACCTCGATACGCAGTATTTT. Amino acids: CASSYSAGGELDLDTQYF. V and J are TRBV6-2 or TRBV6-3 and TRBJ2-3, with TRBD2 matching 9 bases. The CDR3 runs 18 residues. Germline assignment: CDR1 MNHEY and CDR2 SVGEGT. The V and J ends lost 0 bases and 6 bases, in that order; junction bases with no gene match: 13.

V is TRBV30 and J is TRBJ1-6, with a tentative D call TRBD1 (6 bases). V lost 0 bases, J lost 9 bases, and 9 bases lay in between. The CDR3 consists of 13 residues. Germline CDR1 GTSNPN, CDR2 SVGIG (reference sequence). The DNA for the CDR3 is TGTGCCTGGAGTGTACTGGACAGTTCACCCCTCCACTTT. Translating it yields CAWSVLDSSPLHF.

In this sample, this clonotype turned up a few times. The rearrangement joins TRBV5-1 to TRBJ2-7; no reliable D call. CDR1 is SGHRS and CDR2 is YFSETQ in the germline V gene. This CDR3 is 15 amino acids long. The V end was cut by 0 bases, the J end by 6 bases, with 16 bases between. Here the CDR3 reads CASSLDSRTAGEQYF. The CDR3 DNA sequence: TGCGCCAGCAGCTTGGATTCACGTACCGCTGGCGAGCAGTACTTC.

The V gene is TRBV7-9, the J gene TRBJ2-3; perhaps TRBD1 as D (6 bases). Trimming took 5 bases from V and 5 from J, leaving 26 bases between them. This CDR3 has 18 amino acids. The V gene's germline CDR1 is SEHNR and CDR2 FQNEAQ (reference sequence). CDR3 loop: CASSPIGVWGPTKDTQYF. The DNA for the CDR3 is TGTGCCAGCAGCCCCATTGGGGTTTGGGGGCCAACAAAAGATACGCAGTATTTT.

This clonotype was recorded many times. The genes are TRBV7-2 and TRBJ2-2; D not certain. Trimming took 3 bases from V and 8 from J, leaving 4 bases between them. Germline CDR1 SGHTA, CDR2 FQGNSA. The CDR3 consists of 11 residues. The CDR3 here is CASSFGGELFF. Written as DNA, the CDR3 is TGTGCCAGCAGCTTCGGGGGGGAGCTGTTTTTT.

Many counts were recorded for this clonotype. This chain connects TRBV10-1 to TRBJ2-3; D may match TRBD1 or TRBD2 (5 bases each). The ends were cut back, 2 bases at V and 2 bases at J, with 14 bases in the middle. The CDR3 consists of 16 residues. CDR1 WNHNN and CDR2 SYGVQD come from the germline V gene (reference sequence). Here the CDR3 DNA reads TGCGCCAGCAGTGAGGGGCGAAGGGGAGTCACAGATACGCAGTATTTT. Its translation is CASSEGRRGVTDTQYF.

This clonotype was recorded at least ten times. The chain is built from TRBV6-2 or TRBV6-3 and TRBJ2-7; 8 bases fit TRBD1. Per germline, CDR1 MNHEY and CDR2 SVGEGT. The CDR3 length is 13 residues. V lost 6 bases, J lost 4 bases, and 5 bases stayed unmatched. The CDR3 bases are TGTGCCAGCAGCAGGACAGGGAGTTACGAGCAGTACGTC. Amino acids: CASSRTGSYEQYV.

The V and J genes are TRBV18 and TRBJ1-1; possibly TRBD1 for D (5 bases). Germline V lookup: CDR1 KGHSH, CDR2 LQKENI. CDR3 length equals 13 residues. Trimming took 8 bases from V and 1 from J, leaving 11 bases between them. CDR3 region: CASATGRNTEAFF. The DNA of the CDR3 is TGTGCCAGCGCGACGGGGCGGAACACTGAAGCTTTCTTT. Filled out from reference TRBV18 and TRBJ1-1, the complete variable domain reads NAGVMQNPRHLVRRRGQEARLRCSPMKGHSHVYWYRQLPEEGLKFMVYLQKENIIDESGMPKERFSAEFPKEGPSILRIQQVVRGDSAAYFCASATGRNTEAFFGQGTRLTVV.

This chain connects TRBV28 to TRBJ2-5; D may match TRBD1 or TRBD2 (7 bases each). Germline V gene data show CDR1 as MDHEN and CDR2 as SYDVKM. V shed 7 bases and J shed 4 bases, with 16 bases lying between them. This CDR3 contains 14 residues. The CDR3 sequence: CASMARGGGETQYF. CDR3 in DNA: TGTGCCAGCATGGCCAGGGGGGGAGGAGAGACCCAGTACTTC.

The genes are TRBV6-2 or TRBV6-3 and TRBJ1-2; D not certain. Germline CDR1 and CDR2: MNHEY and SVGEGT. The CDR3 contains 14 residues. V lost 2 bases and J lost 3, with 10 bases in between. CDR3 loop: CASSYRQRHYGYTF. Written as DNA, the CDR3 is TGTGCCAGCAGTTACCGGCAGAGACACTATGGCTACACCTTC.